This T cell receptor beta chain was retrieved from a study of blood T cell repertoires in COVID-19. Study-wide context: Some COVID-19 samples were acute and others convalescent; all came from the United States, Italy and Spain. From T cells, B-cell-depleted T cells, or PBMCs came the material, which was cDNA or gDNA.

Original data processing: Counts of nucleated cells, estimated from reference gene primer amplification, were obtained. Profiled with immunoSEQ multiplex PCR; TCRdb holds only in-frame clones, not every one. That table supplies the V and J calls and clone size; D and trimming were determined from the DNA. Counted here are fewer than 50,000 clones, about four fifths occurring once; the ten biggest clones make up 30% to 40%. Germline loops: CDR1 SEHNR, CDR2 FQNEAQ (reference sequence). The CDR3 loop spans 15 amino acids. V was clipped by 5 bases and J by 0 bases, with 12 bases between them. The source is a man aged 40-55 years with active or convalescent COVID-19. Sample: peripheral blood. The chain is built from TRBV7-9 and TRBJ2-3, with no clear D. The CDR3 DNA sequence: TGTGCCAGCAGCATCATAGACTTTAGCACAGATACGCAGTATTTT. The encoded protein is CASSIIDFSTDTQYF.